These T cell receptor beta chains were read from a single sample in a study of blood T cells in healthy people across ages. TCRdb re-derived calls from the 5' RACE reads in MiXCR, one entry per CDR3 protein. The data show 1.5 million to 2 million distinct CDR3 sequences, with roughly 30% seen just once and 7.7% held by the top ten. Sequenced input: blood. These receptors all come from a woman aged 25-40 years in good health. CDR3s include the opening cysteine and the closing phenylalanine or tryptophan. D genes are given only for firm matches. Only some rows state a clone size, as once, few, many or a class for expanded clones.

clone_size	v_call	d_call	j_call	cdr3_nt	cdr3_aa
few	TRBV29-1	-	TRBJ1-1	TGCAGCGTTGAGGGCCTGGGGGGCGGGACTGAAGCTTTCTTT	CSVEGLGGGTEAFF
many	TRBV2	TRBD2	TRBJ2-3	TGTGCCAGCAGTGAGAGGACTAGCGGGACGGGAGATACGCAGTATTTT	CASSERTSGTGDTQYF
-	TRBV11-2	-	TRBJ2-1	TGTGCCAGCAGCCAACCAAGACGGGGAAGCAATGAGCAGTTCTTC	CASSQPRRGSNEQFF
-	TRBV12-3/TRBV12-4	-	TRBJ2-4	TGTGCCAGCAGTTTAGAACGGATCATGCAGTACTTC	CASSLERIMQYF
few	TRBV15	TRBD1	TRBJ2-1	TGTGCCACCAGCAGAAGGACAGGGGGGAATGAGCAGTTCTTC	CATSRRTGGNEQFF
-	TRBV12-3/TRBV12-4	TRBD2	TRBJ2-1	TGTGCCAGCAGAGGGCGGGGGGGGACCCACAATGAGCAGTTCTTC	CASRGRGGTHNEQFF
-	TRBV12-3/TRBV12-4	TRBD1	TRBJ1-4	TGTGCCTGCAGCCCACAGGGGGCGGGGGAAAAACTGTTTTTT	CACSPQGAGEKLFF
few	TRBV28	-	TRBJ2-3	TGTGCCAGCAGGCCGACCCGGGAGATGTACACAGATACGCAGTATTTT	CASRPTREMYTDTQYF
-	TRBV7-3	-	TRBJ2-1	TGTGCCAGCAGCCCCCGGAGCAGGGGCTCCTACAATGAGCGGTTCTTC	CASSPRSRGSYNERFF
-	TRBV18	-	TRBJ2-1	TGTGCCAGCTCCCGGATTGGCAATGAGCAGTTCTTC	CASSRIGNEQFF
many	TRBV20-1	-	TRBJ2-3	TGCAGTGCTAGCCCTTCCCTTGGGCAGTATTTT	CSASPSLGQYF
-	TRBV3-1	-	TRBJ2-7	TGTGCCAGCAGCCAAATTGCGAGCTCCTACGAGCAGTACTTC	CASSQIASSYEQYF
few	TRBV9	-	TRBJ2-5	TGTGCCAGCAGCCCCTCCCGGTCGCGGACCCAGTACTTC	CASSPSRSRTQYF
-	TRBV7-9	TRBD1	TRBJ2-1	TGTGCCAGCAGCCCTGCCCGGACAGGGTCTGAGCAGTTCTTC	CASSPARTGSEQFF
many	TRBV20-1	-	TRBJ2-4	TGCAGTGCTAGAGAAGGGGGGAGCAACATTCAGTACTTC	CSAREGGSNIQYF
few	TRBV29-1	TRBD2	TRBJ2-7	TGCAGCGTTTTACGGACTAGCGGGAGTTACGAGCAGTACTTC	CSVLRTSGSYEQYF
-	TRBV29-1	-	TRBJ2-1	TGCAGCGTTGAGGCTAGAGGAAGCTCCTACAATGAGCAGTTCTTC	CSVEARGSSYNEQFF
few	TRBV7-9	-	TRBJ2-7	TGTGCCAGCAGCTTAGCCGGCGGCACATCCTCCTACGAGCAGTACTTC	CASSLAGGTSSYEQYF
few	TRBV6-5	TRBD2	TRBJ2-7	TGTGCCAGCAGTTACTCCACTAGCGGGAGTTCCCTCTCCTACGAGCAGTACTTC	CASSYSTSGSSLSYEQYF
-	TRBV5-1	-	TRBJ2-3	TGCGCCAGCAAGCAGGGATGGGGGGGCACAGATACGCAGTATTTT	CASKQGWGGTDTQYF
few	TRBV6-6	-	TRBJ1-2	TGTGCCAGCAGTTACGAGACAGCTAACTATAGCTACACCTTC	CASSYETANYSYTF
many	TRBV5-1	-	TRBJ1-2	TGCGCCAGCAGCCGGACAACCAATGGCTACACCTTC	CASSRTTNGYTF
many	TRBV29-1	TRBD1	TRBJ1-6	TGCAGCGTTCGACAGGGGTATAGGAATTCACCCCTCCACTTT	CSVRQGYRNSPLHF
few	TRBV12-3/TRBV12-4	TRBD1	TRBJ1-2	TGTGCCAGCAGTTTTGAGAGACAGGGGTCGGGAGGCTACACCTTC	CASSFERQGSGGYTF
few	TRBV7-2	TRBD2	TRBJ2-3	TGTGCCAGCAGCTTGAAGGGACTAGCGGGGTACACAGATACGCAGTATTTT	CASSLKGLAGYTDTQYF
few	TRBV20-1	-	TRBJ2-7	TGCAGTGCCACAACCAGCGGGACATCCTACGAGCAGTACTTC	CSATTSGTSYEQYF